One and the same sample provided the 26 T cell receptor beta chains below, sequenced in a study of T cells in Graves' hyperthyroidism and ophthalmopathy. RNA transcripts served as the template for amplifying TCR beta CDR3 regions. Researchers ran a first-round RT-PCR on the TCR CDR3 using the HTBI primer set. TCRdb reanalysed the multiplex PCR reads using MiXCR and keeps one entry per CDR3 protein. This sample carries hundreds of thousands of distinct CDR3 sequences, about a sixth of them seen once, and the ten largest clones take around 7.7%. Sequencing was performed on blood. All receptors come from a woman between 18 and 29 years old with Graves' hyperthyroidism.

This clonotype came up a few times. CDR3 region: CASSVEVSGPHNEQFF. CDR3 coding DNA: TGTGCCAGCAGCGTAGAAGTTAGCGGGCCGCACAATGAGCAGTTCTTC. The chain is built from TRBV9 and TRBJ2-1; 7 bases are a match to TRBD2. Germline V gene sequence: CDR1 SGDLS, CDR2 YYNGEE. The CDR3 runs 16 residues. The V gene end was trimmed by 0 bases and the J gene end by 5 bases; junction bases not matched to a gene: 8.

This clonotype was seen repeatedly, ten times or more. The rearrangement links TRBV5-8 to TRBJ1-5, with D hard to call. The V end was cut by 4 bases, the J end by 9 bases, with 20 bases between. This CDR3 region has 15 residues. Germline V gene sequence: CDR1 SGHTS, CDR2 YDEGEE. Written as DNA, the CDR3 is TGTGCCAGCAGCCCGGGTGGGAGGGCTCGGTGGCCCCAGCATTTT. It yields the protein CASSPGGRARWPQHF.

On this clonotype itself: A much larger clone lies a single base off, so this may be a read error. The rearrangement joins TRBV20-1 to TRBJ2-1, with 16 positions matching TRBD2. Germline V gene lookup returns CDR1 DFQATT and CDR2 SNEGSKA (reference sequence). The CDR3 length is 17 residues. The CDR3 reads CSAGGLAGGFSCNEQFF. The CDR3 nucleotides read TGCAGTGCTGGGGGACTAGCGGGGGGGTTCTCCTGCAATGAGCAGTTCTTC.

V usage is TRBV6-9 and J usage is TRBJ1-4; D uncertain. The germline V and J ends were trimmed by 10 bases and 7 bases, with 28 bases remaining between them. From germline, CDR1 is MNHGY and CDR2 SVAAGI. The CDR3 covers 17 residues. CDR3 DNA sequence: TGTGCCACTAAGTTACCCCGTAGAGGGAGGCGGCGTGAAAAACTGTTTTTT. This encodes CATKLPRRGRRREKLFF.

This sequence joins TRBV7-2 and TRBJ2-4, with D perhaps matching TRBD1 or TRBD2 (5 bases each). Germline lookup yields CDR1 SGHTA and CDR2 FQGNSA. The CDR3 length is 15 residues. Trimming took 8 bases from V and 4 from J, leaving 18 bases between them. CDR3 DNA sequence: TGTGCCAGCGCGCGTTGGGGACCCCAAAAAAACATTCAGTACTTC. It specifies CASARWGPQKNIQYF.

A word on this clonotype: A single base separates this from a much larger clone, so it may be a read error. This chain links TRBV20-1 with TRBJ2-1; 9 nucleotides line up with TRBD2. With 6 bases clipped from V and 9 bases from J, the junction kept 12 bases outside the gene matches. CDR1 is DFQATT, CDR2 SNEGSKA, per germline (reference sequence). The CDR3 is 14 amino acids. Written as DNA, the CDR3 is TGCAGTGCGGCTAGCGGGGTTGGGGTGGGTGAGCAGTTCTTC. Translated: CSAASGVGVGEQFF.

This clonotype was recorded many times. This chain connects TRBV4-1 to TRBJ1-1, with unresolved D. The CDR3 loop spans 16 amino acids. The V end was cut by 1 base, the J end by 3 bases, with 15 bases between. CDR1 is MGHRA, CDR2 YSYEKL, per germline. CDR3 sequence reads: CASSQGVADVYTEAFF. The CDR3 coding sequence is TGCGCCAGCAGCCAAGGCGTGGCCGACGTGTACACTGAAGCTTTCTTT.

Regarding this clonotype: This may come from a read error, since a much larger clone is one base off. The chain has TRBV4-2 and TRBJ2-7, with D maybe TRBD2 (7 bases). This CDR3 contains 17 residues. The V gene's germline CDR1 is LGHNA and CDR2 YNFKEQ. CDR3 in amino acids: CAGSQGVGGAYSYEQYF. In DNA form, the CDR3 reads TGTGCCGGCAGCCAAGGCGTAGGGGGGGCCTACTCCTACGAGCAGTACTTC.

This clonotype was seen ten or more times. The V and J genes are TRBV12-3 or TRBV12-4 and TRBJ2-7; 10 bases match TRBD1. This CDR3 region has 14 residues. Losses at the gene ends were 5 bases for V and 7 bases for J; bases not matched to a gene: 8. The CDR3 region has the DNA TGTGCCAGCAGTGCAAGACAGGGGGCTGGGGAGCAGTACTTC. Protein sequence: CASSARQGAGEQYF.

This sequence joins TRBV29-1 and TRBJ1-2, with D unresolved. This CDR3 comprises 11 residues. V was trimmed by 6 bases and J by 8 bases, leaving 13 bases between them. From germline, CDR1 is SQVTM and CDR2 ANQGSEA. In nucleotides, the CDR3 is TGCAGCGTCGACCACGACGGCGGCTACACCTTC. As protein: CSVDHDGGYTF.

This clonotype was counted between two and nine times. The chain couples TRBV5-1 to TRBJ2-1; tentatively, D is TRBD1 or TRBD2 (5 bases each). The V gene lost 5 bases and the J gene lost 10 bases, with 10 bases spanning the gap. CDR3 length equals 11 residues. Germline-derived CDR1 and CDR2 are SGHRS and YFSETQ. The CDR3 loop is CASSEGREQFF. As DNA, the CDR3 is TGCGCCAGCAGTGAGGGGCGCGAGCAGTTCTTC.

This clonotype was seen only a few times. The J gene is TRBJ1-2, the V gene TRBV4-1; weak D call: TRBD1 (6 bases). The CDR3 consists of 16 residues. Germline V gives CDR1 MGHRA, CDR2 YSYEKL. Trimming left V 3 bases short and J 3 bases short, with 17 bases between. CDR3 loop: CASSQAGGGRDYGYTF. DNA for the CDR3: TGCGCCAGCAGCCAGGCCGGGGGCGGCAGGGACTATGGCTACACCTTC.

This clonotype was seen many times. CDR3 sequence: CASKGYTYNEQFF. In DNA form, the CDR3 reads TGTGCCAGCAAGGGCTATACCTACAATGAGCAGTTCTTC. This chain joins TRBV7-6 and TRBJ2-1; D is ambiguous. Trimming took off 7 bases at V and 2 bases at J, with 9 bases between the two ends. The CDR3 extends over 13 amino acids. Per germline, CDR1 SGHVS and CDR2 FNYEAQ.

This clonotype was counted many times. This chain connects TRBV7-3 to TRBJ2-5; TRBD1 agrees at 11 bases. The V and J ends lost 4 bases and 5 bases, in that order; junction bases with no gene match: 9. The germline V gene has CDR1 SGHTA and CDR2 FQGTGA. The CDR3 loop spans 16 amino acids. CDR3 in amino acids: CASSSSGTGGGETQYF. DNA for the CDR3: TGTGCCAGCAGCTCCTCCGGGACAGGGGGTGGTGAGACCCAGTACTTC.

The V call is TRBV5-6, the J call TRBJ2-1, with 9 bases lining up with TRBD2. The V gene end was trimmed by 2 bases and the J gene end by 7 bases; junction bases not matched to a gene: 4. CDR1 and CDR2 (germline): SGHDT, YYEEEE. CDR3 size: 14 residues. The CDR3 spells CASSLSGGPNEQFF. The DNA for the CDR3 is TGTGCCAGCAGCTTAAGCGGGGGGCCGAATGAGCAGTTCTTC.

The table lists this clonotype with many counts. V and J are TRBV5-6 and TRBJ2-7, with D uncertain. The germline V gene encodes CDR1 SGHDT and CDR2 YYEEEE. CDR3 length: 12 residues. V lost 1 base, J lost 1 base, and 3 bases lay in between. The CDR3 reads CASSLQSYEQYF. The CDR3 coding sequence is TGTGCCAGCAGCTTGCAGTCCTACGAGCAGTACTTC.

J is TRBJ2-3 and V is TRBV5-1; possibly TRBD1 for D (6 bases). The germline CDR1 and CDR2 sequences are SGHRS and YFSETQ. The CDR3 is 16 residues long. V dropped 4 bases and J dropped 1 base, with 16 bases sitting between them. DNA of the CDR3: TGCGCCAGCAGCCCCCCCACAGGGTCCCGCACAGATACGCAGTATTTT. It specifies CASSPPTGSRTDTQYF.

This clonotype was observed many times. The V and J genes are TRBV5-6 and TRBJ2-5; 9 nucleotides agree with TRBD1. Unmatched junction bases numbered 13, after V lost 4 bases and J lost 3 bases. The CDR3 length is 17 residues. Germline assignment: CDR1 SGHDT and CDR2 YYEEEE. CDR3 residues: CASSLRDREIYKETQYF. DNA of the CDR3: TGTGCCAGCAGCCTCCGGGACAGGGAGATATACAAAGAGACCCAGTACTTC.

The rearrangement joins TRBV7-2 to TRBJ2-5; 7 nucleotides line up with TRBD2. In germline, CDR1 is SGHTA, CDR2 FQGNSA. CDR3 length equals 14 residues. J gave up 1 base and V 4 bases, and 3 bases lay outside the gene matches. The CDR3 protein is CASSWGGSQETQYF. For the CDR3, the DNA is TGTGCCAGCAGCTGGGGGGGGTCCCAAGAGACCCAGTACTTC.

This clonotype was counted ten times or more. This chain connects TRBV7-6 to TRBJ2-1; 7 bases fit TRBD2. J was trimmed by 1 base and V by 4 bases; bases with no gene match: 4. The CDR3 covers 15 residues. Germline V gene sequence: CDR1 SGHVS, CDR2 FNYEAQ. The CDR3 nucleotides read TGTGCCAGCAGCTCAGGACTAGTTTCCTACAATGAGCAGTTCTTC. It codes for CASSSGLVSYNEQFF.

V usage is TRBV10-3 and J usage is TRBJ1-2; 8 bases are shared with TRBD1. The CDR3 extends over 15 amino acids. The ends lost 1 base at V and 5 bases at J; junction bases unmatched: 6. Germline V gene data show CDR1 as ENHRY and CDR2 as SYGVKD. This chain's CDR3 is CAISEWKTGAYGYTF. The CDR3 nucleotides are TGTGCCATCAGTGAGTGGAAGACAGGGGCTTATGGCTACACCTTC.

This clonotype was detected ten times or more. V gene TRBV20-1 combines with J gene TRBJ2-1; D possibly corresponds to TRBD1 (6 bases). The CDR3 is 18 amino acids. The germline V gene has CDR1 DFQATT and CDR2 SNEGSKA (reference sequence). The V end was cut by 6 bases, the J end by 7 bases, with 31 bases between. The CDR3, as DNA: TGCAGTGCCGAATCCACTAGGGGCCTTACAGGGTTCAGGAATGAGCAGTTCTTC. Protein product: CSAESTRGLTGFRNEQFF.

The sample holds many counts of this clonotype. The V gene is TRBV6-6, the J gene TRBJ1-2, with D uncertain. V lost 0 bases, J lost 2 bases, and 7 bases lay in between. CDR1 and CDR2 from the germline V gene are MNHNY and SVGAGI (reference sequence). This CDR3 contains 14 residues. The CDR3 region is CASSYSDPNYGYTF. CDR3 sequence (DNA): TGTGCCAGCAGTTACTCGGACCCAAACTATGGCTACACCTTC.

This clonotype was recorded many times. This chain links TRBV2 with TRBJ2-3; 14 positions agree with TRBD2. This CDR3 has 18 amino acids. CDR1 and CDR2 (germline): SNHLY, FYNNEI. V was clipped by 5 bases and J by 0 bases; unmatched bases: 7. CDR3 residues: CASSKRLAGGPSTDTQYF. Here the CDR3 DNA reads TGTGCCAGCAGTAAGCGACTAGCGGGAGGGCCAAGCACAGATACGCAGTATTTT.

This clonotype came up many times. The chain couples TRBV12-3 or TRBV12-4 to TRBJ2-3; D is unclear. V was pared by 3 bases and J by 6 bases, with 13 bases between. This CDR3 region has 14 residues. CDR3 nucleotides: TGTGCCAGCAGTTTTGAATGGACGACGGATACGCAGTATTTT. It yields the protein CASSFEWTTDTQYF.

This clonotype was counted a few times. The rearrangement links TRBV20-1 to TRBJ1-6; D may be TRBD1 (6 bases). The CDR3 runs 14 residues. The V gene lost 7 bases and the J gene lost 6 bases, with 16 bases spanning the gap. The V gene's germline CDR1 is DFQATT and CDR2 SNEGSKA (reference sequence). The DNA of the CDR3 is TGCAGTGGTTTCCCCCGGGACATTAATTCACCCCTCCACTTT. Its translation: CSGFPRDINSPLHF.